The 16 T cell receptor beta chains in this list originate from one sample, sequenced in a study of glioma-infiltrating T cells. Amplification of TCR alpha and beta CDR3 regions from RNA used iRepertoire nested multiplex PCR. From the multiplex PCR reads, TCRdb called clonotypes with MiXCR, one entry per CDR3 protein. This sample yields about 140,000 distinct CDR3 sequences, of which roughly two fifths are seen a single time; around 20% belongs to the top ten. Sequenced material: glioma tissue, nonneoplastic brain tissue, or PBMCs (not recorded which). Receptors originate from a human donor with low-grade glioma or glioblastoma, undergoing nonglioma brain surgery, or in good health (not recorded which).

V is TRBV6-2 or TRBV6-3 and J is TRBJ1-5; perhaps TRBD1 as D (5 bases). V was clipped by 4 bases and J by 1 base, with 8 bases between them. Germline V gene sequence: CDR1 MNHEY, CDR2 SVGEGT. The CDR3 totals 14 residues. CDR3: CASSWGTSNQPQHF. As DNA, the CDR3 is TGTGCCAGCAGTTGGGGCACGAGCAATCAGCCCCAGCATTTT.

V usage is TRBV12-3 or TRBV12-4 and J usage is TRBJ2-5; D is unclear. The CDR3 runs to 15 residues. V lost 2 bases and J lost 4, with 14 bases in between. The CDR3: CASSLLGQPGETQYF. The CDR3 DNA is TGTGCCAGCAGTTTACTTGGCCAGCCAGGAGAGACCCAGTACTTC.

The rearrangement links TRBV6-1 to TRBJ2-3; D may be TRBD1 or TRBD2 (5 bases each). Germline V gene sequence: CDR1 MNHNS, CDR2 SASEGT. V was cut by 5 bases and J by 7 bases, with 16 bases left in between. This CDR3 spans 14 amino acids. CDR3 in DNA: TGTGCCAGCAGTTATGGGGGAAAACAAAATACGCAGTATTTT. It encodes CASSYGGKQNTQYF.

For this clonotype: The junction departs from the called germline gene at one end, perhaps through a read error. The chain is built from TRBV7-9 and TRBJ1-1; 9 bases are shared with TRBD1. The CDR3 is 14 amino acids. Per germline, CDR1 SEHNR and CDR2 FQNEAQ (reference sequence). CDR3 in DNA: TGTGCCCGCAGCTTAGACTTAACACAGGGGGCGACTTTCTTT. Translation: CARSLDLTQGATFF.

This chain connects TRBV12-3 or TRBV12-4 to TRBJ2-1; D is uncertain. This CDR3 is 13 amino acids long. V was pared by 4 bases and J by 9 bases, with 13 bases between. CDR3 loop: CASSSVGPGEQFF. CDR3 DNA sequence: TGTGCCAGCAGTTCAGTAGGGCCCGGTGAGCAGTTCTTC.

The chain has TRBV6-5 and TRBJ1-1, with D tentatively TRBD1 (6 bases). V was trimmed by 8 bases and J by 4 bases, leaving 14 bases between them. The germline V gene encodes CDR1 MNHEY and CDR2 SVGAGI. This CDR3 has 13 amino acids. CDR3 sequence (DNA): TGTGCCAGCCGGCGGGGGCTCGGCACTGAAGCTTTCTTT. Its translation: CASRRGLGTEAFF.

Comment on this clonotype: The junction shows a germline mismatch at one end, possibly a read error. The chain recombines TRBV4-1 with TRBJ1-5; 7 bases agree with TRBD1. Germline loops: CDR1 MGHRA, CDR2 YSYEKL. The CDR3 consists of 17 residues. The chain's CDR3 is CASSQVPTGFTYQPQHF. CDR3 DNA: TGCGCCAGCAGCCAAGTCCCGACAGGGTTTACGTATCAACCCCAGCATTTT.

The CDR3 sequence: CSATRDRVTEAFF. The CDR3, as DNA: TGCAGTGCTACCCGGGACAGGGTCACTGAAGCTTTCTTT. This chain links TRBV20-1 with TRBJ1-1; 9 bases fit TRBD1. The CDR3 spans 13 residues. V lost 4 bases, J lost 4 bases, and 4 bases stayed unmatched. The germline CDR1 and CDR2 sequences are DFQATT and SNEGSKA (reference sequence).

The chain uses TRBV28 and TRBJ1-1, with D maybe TRBD1 (6 bases). Germline lookup yields CDR1 MDHEN and CDR2 SYDVKM. The CDR3 spans 14 residues. Between the trimmed V and J ends, which lost 3 bases and 3 bases, there was a span of 11 bases. This chain's CDR3 is CASSLGGADTEAFF. The CDR3 nucleotides read TGTGCCAGCAGTTTGGGGGGCGCGGACACTGAAGCTTTCTTT. Filled out from reference TRBV28 and TRBJ1-1, the complete variable domain reads DVKVTQSSRYLVKRTGEKVFLECVQDMDHENMFWYRQDPGLGLRLIYFSYDVKMKEKGDIPEGYSVSREKKERFSLILESASTNQTSMYLCASSLGGADTEAFFGQGTRLTVV.

On this clonotype itself: This may stem from a read error, because a much larger clone lies one nucleotide away. The V and J genes are TRBV27 and TRBJ1-6; possible D gene TRBD1, 5 bases. This CDR3 contains 15 residues. CDR1 is MNHEY and CDR2 is SMNVEV in the germline V gene (reference sequence). The CDR3 DNA reads TGTGCCAGCAGTTTTGCGGGGACCTATAATTCACCCCTCAACTTT. Protein sequence: CASSFAGTYNSPLNF.

The chain links TRBV4-2 to TRBJ1-5; TRBD1 agrees at 9 bases. The CDR3 is 16 residues long. Per the germline V gene, CDR1 is LGHNA and CDR2 is YNFKEQ. V lost 3 bases and J lost 7; bases outside the gene matches: 10. The chain's CDR3 is CASSHSPGQGIQPQHF. Here the CDR3 DNA reads TGTGCCAGCAGCCACTCGCCGGGACAGGGTATCCAGCCCCAGCATTTT.

V is TRBV18 and J is TRBJ2-1, with 11 bases fitting TRBD1. Per the germline V gene, CDR1 is KGHSH and CDR2 is LQKENI. The CDR3 has 15 amino acids. V gave up 6 bases and J gave up 8 bases; unmatched junction bases: 9. The CDR3 here is CASSEGQGVFDEQFF. The CDR3 DNA follows: TGTGCCAGCTCCGAGGGACAGGGGGTTTTCGATGAGCAGTTCTTC.

There are a few counts of this clonotype. This chain joins TRBV6-1 and TRBJ1-2; 8 bases are shared with TRBD1. J was trimmed by 1 base and V by 5 bases; bases with no gene match: 3. This CDR3 spans 14 amino acids. Germline loops: CDR1 MNHNS, CDR2 SASEGT. For the CDR3, the DNA is TGTGCCAGCAGTTCGGGACAGGATAACTATGGCTACACCTTC. Translating it yields CASSSGQDNYGYTF.

Only a few counts were recorded for this clonotype. The V gene is TRBV19, the J gene TRBJ2-7; D not resolved. Germline CDR1 is LNHDA and CDR2 is SQIVND (reference sequence). V lost 6 bases and J 4 bases, leaving 13 bases between the germline ends. CDR3 length equals 13 residues. Written as DNA, the CDR3 is TGTGCCAGTAGGGCAGCCTCCACTTACGAGCAGTACTTC. This translates into CASRAASTYEQYF.

Here the CDR3 reads CASSPGGTSSYNEQFF. CDR3 DNA: TGTGCCAGCAGCCCTGGGGGGACTAGCTCCTACAATGAGCAGTTCTTC. The V call is TRBV25-1, the J call TRBJ2-1; 8 bases fit TRBD2. The CDR3 covers 16 residues. Germline V gives CDR1 MGHDK, CDR2 SYGVNS. Trimming cost V 6 bases and J 0 bases; bases outside gene matches: 7.

The V call is TRBV12-3 or TRBV12-4, the J call TRBJ2-1; D uncertain. Trimming stripped 7 bases from V and 9 bases from J, with 13 bases between. This CDR3 is built from 12 residues. The CDR3 DNA reads as TGTGCCAGCACCCTTCAGCGCGCTGAGCAGTTCTTC. The encoded protein is CASTLQRAEQFF.